The 30 T cell receptor beta chains below come from one sample, sequenced in a study of Graves' ophthalmopathy and Graves' hyperthyroidism (dated by TCRdb to the late 2010s). The sample was run on an Illumina HiSeq 2000. TCR beta CDR3 regions were amplified from RNA transcripts for repertoire sequencing. The first round was an RT-PCR using HTBI primers with the Qiagen OneStep RT-PCR kit, and this first round was followed by a second-round multiplex PCR, then size selection and purification. The public reads were reprocessed in TCRdb via fastp at Q25 and MiXCR, keeping in-frame beta chains. Identical CDR3 protein sequences are pooled into one entry, listed with their most common genes and DNA. Here the sample has 350,000 or so distinct CDR3 sequences; around a sixth occur a single time. Roughly an eighth of the sample goes to the ten largest clones. Sequenced material: peripheral blood. The receptors derive from an adult man with Graves' ophthalmopathy.

Ten or more counts support this clonotype. The rearrangement joins TRBV28 to TRBJ1-5; perhaps TRBD1 as D (6 bases). The CDR3 loop spans 15 amino acids. Germline V gene lookup returns CDR1 MDHEN and CDR2 SYDVKM. Trimming left V 6 bases short and J 2 bases short, with 14 bases between. CDR3 coding DNA: TGTGCCAGCAGAGGGGGGGGCGGGGGCAATCAGCCCCAGCATTTT. As protein: CASRGGGGGNQPQHF. Complete variable domain (other parts from reference TRBV28 and TRBJ1-5): DVKVTQSSRYLVKRTGEKVFLECVQDMDHENMFWYRQDPGLGLRLIYFSYDVKMKEKGDIPEGYSVSREKKERFSLILESASTNQTSMYLCASRGGGGGNQPQHFGDGTRLSIL.

The table lists this clonotype with many counts. Written as DNA, the CDR3 is TGCGCCAGCAGCCCGTTACCGGGGACGGACACCTACGAGCAGTACTTC. This codes for CASSPLPGTDTYEQYF. The J gene is TRBJ2-7, the V gene TRBV5-1; the D gene could be TRBD1 or TRBD2 (5 bases each). Germline V CDR1 and CDR2: SGHRS, YFSETQ. The CDR3 is 16 residues long. V lost 4 bases and J 2 bases, leaving 19 bases between the germline ends.

This clonotype was seen many times. The V gene is TRBV6-5, the J gene TRBJ1-1; possible D gene TRBD1, 6 bases. This CDR3 contains 17 residues. CDR1 and CDR2 (germline): MNHEY, SVGAGI. Trimming stripped 2 bases from V and 1 base from J, with 17 bases between. The CDR3 DNA is TGTGCCAGCAGTTACCCACACAGGGCCGGAGGGAACACTGAAGCTTTCTTT. As protein: CASSYPHRAGGNTEAFF.

This clonotype was recorded many times. The rearrangement links TRBV4-2 to TRBJ1-6; D unclear. There are 22 residues in the CDR3. From germline, CDR1 is LGHNA and CDR2 YNFKEQ. V lost 2 bases to trimming and J lost 0 bases, with 26 bases between them. This CDR3 reads CASSQNRGSRPPFYSYNSPLHF. Written as DNA, the CDR3 is TGTGCCAGCAGCCAAAATCGAGGATCCAGGCCGCCATTTTACTCCTATAATTCACCCCTCCACTTT.

This clonotype was seen many times. The V and J genes are TRBV20-1 and TRBJ2-7, with TRBD2 matching over 13 bases. This CDR3 has 14 amino acids. V shed 6 bases, J shed 3 bases, and the junction held 5 bases outside the gene matches. The germline V gene encodes CDR1 DFQATT and CDR2 SNEGSKA (reference sequence). The CDR3 is CSARTSGGFYEQYF. DNA of the CDR3: TGCAGTGCGCGGACTAGCGGGGGATTCTACGAGCAGTACTTC.

In this sample, this clonotype turned up many times. The chain employs TRBV6-2 or TRBV6-3 and TRBJ2-7, with TRBD2 matching over 11 bases. Per the germline V gene, CDR1 is MNHEY and CDR2 is SVGEGT. V shed 2 bases, J shed 3 bases, and the junction held 12 bases outside the gene matches. There are 18 residues in the CDR3. This CDR3 reads CASSYGIAGGPKNYEQYF. CDR3 bases: TGTGCCAGCAGTTACGGGATAGCGGGAGGGCCAAAAAACTACGAGCAGTACTTC.

The sample holds a few counts of this clonotype. V and J are TRBV18 and TRBJ1-2, with TRBD1 as a possible D gene (5 bases). V shed 6 bases and J shed 0 bases, with 14 bases lying between them. Germline V CDR1 and CDR2: KGHSH, LQKENI. The CDR3 covers 15 residues. The CDR3: CASSGTSEANYGYTF. The CDR3 DNA reads as TGTGCCAGCTCCGGGACCTCTGAAGCTAACTATGGCTACACCTTC.

This clonotype was recorded at least ten times. The chain has TRBV7-2 and TRBJ2-7; TRBD2 agrees at 14 bases. In germline, CDR1 is SGHTA, CDR2 FQGNSA. The CDR3 has 16 residues. V shed 3 bases, J shed 7 bases, and the junction held 8 bases outside the gene matches. The CDR3 DNA reads as TGTGCCAGCAGCTTTTCTTCCCGGACTAGCGGGGGGGAGCAGTACTTC. This encodes CASSFSSRTSGGEQYF.

There are many counts of this clonotype. The CDR3 sequence is CASNPRGRAYEQYF. CDR3 DNA: TGTGCCAGCAACCCCAGGGGCCGAGCCTACGAGCAGTACTTC. The chain couples TRBV27 to TRBJ2-7, with D perhaps matching TRBD1 (6 bases). CDR3 length: 14 amino acids. V lost 7 bases and J lost 2, with 15 bases in between. Germline V lookup: CDR1 MNHEY, CDR2 SMNVEV (reference sequence).

The sample holds many counts of this clonotype. V usage is TRBV5-1 and J usage is TRBJ2-7, with TRBD2 identical over 8 bases. From germline, CDR1 is SGHRS and CDR2 YFSETQ. This CDR3 comprises 14 residues. The V and J ends lost 0 bases and 5 bases, in that order; junction bases with no gene match: 4. The CDR3: CASSLVAGPHEQYF. The CDR3 nucleotides are TGCGCCAGCAGCTTGGTAGCGGGACCCCACGAGCAGTACTTC.

This chain joins TRBV12-3 or TRBV12-4 and TRBJ2-7, with TRBD2 matching 9 bases. The CDR3 sequence is 15 residues long. J lost 5 bases, V lost 6 bases, and 11 bases had no gene match. CDR3 in DNA: TGTGCCAGCAGCTCAGCTAGCGGGAACAAGCACGAGCAGTACTTC. Translating gives CASSSASGNKHEQYF.

This clonotype was seen repeatedly, ten times or more. The gene calls are TRBV5-1 and TRBJ1-1, with D tentatively TRBD1 (6 bases). Trimming pared 0 bases from V and 3 bases from J, leaving 12 bases between. Germline CDR1 SGHRS, CDR2 YFSETQ. The CDR3 consists of 15 residues. CDR3 DNA sequence: TGCGCCAGCAGCTTGGAGTCGTCAGGGGACACTGAAGCTTTCTTT. This codes for CASSLESSGDTEAFF.

This clonotype was detected ten times or more. V and J are TRBV19 and TRBJ1-1; no clear D gene. The V gene's germline CDR1 is LNHDA and CDR2 SQIVND (reference sequence). V lost 4 bases and J 0 bases, leaving 12 bases between the germline ends. The CDR3 totals 15 residues. Here the CDR3 DNA reads TGTGCCAGTAGTACCCGGACGGTAATGAACACTGAAGCTTTCTTT. This codes for CASSTRTVMNTEAFF.

This clonotype has a count of ten or more. The chain carries TRBV6-1 and TRBJ1-2; D may be TRBD1 (5 bases). This CDR3 spans 15 amino acids. Germline V lookup: CDR1 MNHNS, CDR2 SASEGT. Trimming pared 2 bases from V and 8 bases from J, leaving 18 bases between. CDR3 amino acids: CASSELRTLIHGYTF. As DNA, the CDR3 is TGTGCCAGCAGTGAACTGCGGACACTTATCCACGGCTACACCTTC.

There are many counts of this clonotype. This sequence joins TRBV6-5 and TRBJ2-2; 11 nucleotides line up with TRBD2. The CDR3 extends over 17 amino acids. Germline V lookup: CDR1 MNHEY, CDR2 SVGAGI. The V gene end was trimmed by 1 base and the J gene end by 5 bases; junction bases not matched to a gene: 6. CDR3 amino acids: CASSYLAGGPFTGELFF. CDR3 in DNA: TGTGCCAGCAGTTACTTAGCGGGAGGGCCCTTTACCGGGGAGCTGTTTTTT.

This clonotype was seen at least ten times. This sequence joins TRBV18 and TRBJ2-5; D unresolved. The CDR3 is 12 amino acids. Per the germline V gene, CDR1 is KGHSH and CDR2 is LQKENI. V lost 8 bases and J lost 2, with 9 bases in between. The CDR3: CASSPGQETQYF. Written as DNA, the CDR3 is TGTGCCAGCAGCCCCGGGCAAGAGACCCAGTACTTC.

The chain employs TRBV12-3 or TRBV12-4 and TRBJ1-2; 9 bases match TRBD1. There are 19 residues in the CDR3. J was trimmed by 2 bases and V by 4 bases; bases with no gene match: 17. The CDR3 DNA is TGTGCCAGCAGTTCGAAGGACAGCCCCGGGACAGGGAAAAACTATGGCTACACCTTC. Protein sequence: CASSSKDSPGTGKNYGYTF.

This clonotype was observed many times. This chain links TRBV13 with TRBJ2-7, with 9 bases aligning to TRBD2. CDR1 is PRHDT and CDR2 is FYEKMQ in the germline V gene (reference sequence). J was trimmed by 0 bases and V by 1 base; bases with no gene match: 7. The CDR3 loop spans 17 amino acids. In nucleotides, the CDR3 is TGTGCCAGCAGCTTAGAGATTAAGCGGGAGGTCTCCTACGAGCAGTACTTC. Amino acid sequence: CASSLEIKREVSYEQYF. The variable domain in full, with the rest retrieved from reference TRBV13 and TRBJ2-7, is AAGVIQSPRHLIKEKRETATLKCYPIPRHDTVYWYQQGPGQDPQFLISFYEKMQSDKGSIPDRFSAQQFSDYHSELNMSSLELGDSALYFCASSLEIKREVSYEQYFGPGTRLTVT.

Details on this clonotype: A single base separates this from a much larger clone, so it may be a read error. The CDR3 reads CAWSRKDIGYGYTF. The CDR3 DNA sequence: TGTGCCTGGAGTAGGAAAGACATAGGGTATGGCTACACCTTC. The gene calls are TRBV30 and TRBJ1-2; unclear D gene. CDR1 is GTSNPN, CDR2 SVGIG, per germline (reference sequence). Trimming took 2 bases from V and 5 from J, leaving 15 bases between them. The CDR3 is 14 residues long. Full variable domain (outside the CDR3, taken from reference TRBV30 and TRBJ1-2): SQTIHQWPATLVQPVGSPLSLECTVEGTSNPNLYWYRQAAGRGLQLLFYSVGIGQISSEVPQNLSASRPQDRQFILSSKKLLLSDSGFYLCAWSRKDIGYGYTFGSGTRLTVV.

This clonotype was seen ten or more times. The gene calls are TRBV20-1 and TRBJ2-7; D not certain. With 6 bases removed from V and 2 bases from J, the gap between germline ends came to 11 bases. The CDR3 sequence is 12 residues long. Germline V gene lookup returns CDR1 DFQATT and CDR2 SNEGSKA (reference sequence). The CDR3 sequence: CSADARTYEQYF. Written as DNA, the CDR3 is TGCAGTGCGGATGCACGGACCTACGAGCAGTACTTC.

In this sample, this clonotype turned up many times. This chain links TRBV10-2 with TRBJ2-7; D tentatively fits TRBD1 or TRBD2 (5 bases each). Trimming removed 0 bases from V and 6 bases from J, with 9 bases in between. The CDR3 sequence is 13 residues long. From germline, CDR1 is WSHSY and CDR2 SAAADI. CDR3 bases: TGCGCCAGCAGTGAGTCTCTTGGGGGCGAGCAGTACTTC. The encoded protein is CASSESLGGEQYF.

There are many counts of this clonotype. The chain recombines TRBV11-1 with TRBJ2-7; D might be TRBD1 (5 bases). The length of the CDR3 is 16 residues. Germline V lookup: CDR1 SGHAT, CDR2 FQDESV (reference sequence). Deletions cut 5 bases from V and 3 bases from J, with 20 bases between. The CDR3 DNA reads as TGTGCCAGCAGCCGAGAGAAGGGCAGGGCAGGCTACGAGCAGTACTTC. Its protein product is CASSREKGRAGYEQYF.

This clonotype was picked up many times. This chain uses TRBV2 with TRBJ1-6; the match to TRBD1 covers 7 bases. The length of the CDR3 is 14 residues. Germline V gene lookup returns CDR1 SNHLY and CDR2 FYNNEI. V lost 6 bases and J lost 8; bases outside the gene matches: 7. CDR3: CASRGTEDYSPLHF. For the CDR3, the DNA is TGTGCCAGCAGAGGGACAGAAGATTATTCACCCCTCCACTTT.

Comments on this clonotype: A much larger clone is a single base away; this may be a read error. This rearrangement joins TRBV7-8 to TRBJ2-7; perhaps D is TRBD1 or TRBD2 (5 bases each). This CDR3 contains 15 residues. Germline loops: CDR1 SGHVS, CDR2 FQNEAQ. Trimming took off 5 bases at V and 2 bases at J, with 16 bases between the two ends. The CDR3 loop reads CASSPGIGATYEQYF. Written as DNA, the CDR3 is TGTGCCAGCAGCCCCGGGATAGGGGCAACCTACGAGCAGTACTTC.

This clonotype has ten or more counts. The V call is TRBV6-5, the J call TRBJ2-2; 9 nucleotides line up with TRBD1. CDR3 length: 17 residues. Germline trimming cut 2 bases from V and 2 bases from J; bases unmatched to any gene: 6. Germline V gene data show CDR1 as MNHEY and CDR2 as SVGAGI. CDR3 residues: CASSYRLTGGNTGELFF. The CDR3 DNA reads TGTGCCAGCAGTTACCGATTGACAGGGGGTAACACCGGGGAGCTGTTTTTT.

Turning to this clonotype: The junction differs from germline at one of its ends, possibly a read error. V gene TRBV11-2 combines with J gene TRBJ2-7; the D is unclear. The CDR3 contains 13 residues. CDR1 and CDR2 from the germline V gene are SGHAT and FQNNGV. CDR3 sequence: CASSPTENYEQSF. The CDR3 nucleotides read TGTGCCAGCAGCCCAACGGAAAACTACGAGCAGTCCTTC.

V and J are TRBV12-3 or TRBV12-4 and TRBJ1-5; D is possibly TRBD1 (5 bases). V was trimmed by 10 bases and J by 4 bases, leaving 14 bases between them. This CDR3 contains 13 residues. CDR3 sequence reads: CAIAAGHNQPQHF. The DNA of the CDR3 is TGTGCCATCGCGGCAGGACATAATCAGCCCCAGCATTTT.

In its sample, this clonotype was seen many times. The rearrangement uses TRBV7-3 and TRBJ2-3; 9 nucleotides line up with TRBD2. The CDR3 length is 18 residues. CDR1 and CDR2 from the germline V gene are SGHTA and FQGTGA. V gave up 4 bases and J gave up 0 bases; unmatched junction bases: 11. In nucleotides, the CDR3 is TGTGCCAGCAGCTCCCCACTAGCGGGCGTACCAAGCACAGATACGCAGTATTTT. Encoded protein: CASSSPLAGVPSTDTQYF.

V is TRBV28 and J is TRBJ2-5, with D possibly TRBD2 on 5 matching bases. The CDR3 loop spans 15 amino acids. The germline V gene has CDR1 MDHEN and CDR2 SYDVKM. Trimming pared 5 bases from V and 5 bases from J, leaving 18 bases between. The CDR3 spells CASSIPRGVGETQYF. Written as DNA, the CDR3 is TGTGCCAGCAGTATCCCTCGGGGAGTAGGGGAGACCCAGTACTTC.

This clonotype came up many times. The rearrangement joins TRBV20-1 to TRBJ2-5; 14 bases agree with TRBD2. The CDR3 runs 13 residues. The ends lost 5 bases at V and 8 bases at J; junction bases unmatched: 4. Germline V gene data show CDR1 as DFQATT and CDR2 as SNEGSKA (reference sequence). The CDR3 loop is CSAGGLAGETQYF. Here the CDR3 DNA reads TGCAGTGCTGGGGGACTAGCGGGGGAAACCCAGTACTTC.